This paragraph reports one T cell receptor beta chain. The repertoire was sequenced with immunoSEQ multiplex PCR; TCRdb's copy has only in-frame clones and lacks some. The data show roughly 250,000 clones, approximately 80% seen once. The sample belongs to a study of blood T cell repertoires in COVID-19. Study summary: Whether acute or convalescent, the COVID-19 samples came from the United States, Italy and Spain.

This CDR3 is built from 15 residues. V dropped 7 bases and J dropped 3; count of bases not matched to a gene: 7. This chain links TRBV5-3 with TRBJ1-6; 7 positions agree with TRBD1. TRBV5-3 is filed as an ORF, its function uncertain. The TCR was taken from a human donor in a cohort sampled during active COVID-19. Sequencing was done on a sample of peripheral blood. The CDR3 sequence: CARFLPGGYNSPLHF. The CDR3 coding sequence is TGTGCCAGATTCCTACCAGGGGGCTATAATTCACCCCTCCACTTT.